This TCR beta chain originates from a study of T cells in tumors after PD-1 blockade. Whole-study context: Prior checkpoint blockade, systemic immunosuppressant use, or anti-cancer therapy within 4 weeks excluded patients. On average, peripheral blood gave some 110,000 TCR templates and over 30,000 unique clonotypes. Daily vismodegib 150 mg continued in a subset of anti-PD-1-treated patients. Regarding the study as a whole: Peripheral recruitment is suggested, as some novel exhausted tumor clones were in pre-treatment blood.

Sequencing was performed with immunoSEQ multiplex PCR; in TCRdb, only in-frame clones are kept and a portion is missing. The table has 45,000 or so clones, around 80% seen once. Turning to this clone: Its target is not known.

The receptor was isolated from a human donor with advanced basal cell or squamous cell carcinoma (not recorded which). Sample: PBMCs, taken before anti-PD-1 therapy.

The CDR3 region has the DNA TGTGCCAGCGGCCAAGTGGACGGGCCTGGGGGAACGCAGTATTTT. Translation: CASGQVDGPGGTQYF. This rearrangement joins TRBV9 to TRBJ2-3, with D perhaps given as TRBD1 or TRBD2 (5 bases each). The CDR3 loop spans 15 amino acids. Germline CDR1 reads SGDLS; CDR2 reads YYNGEE. V shed 7 bases and J shed 9 bases, with 24 bases lying between them.